This T cell receptor beta chain appears in the sequencing data of a study of OX40 agonist ivuxolimab in advanced cancers. CDR3 length: 12 amino acids. Deletions cut 2 bases from V and 5 bases from J, with 7 bases between. Germline lookup yields CDR1 MNHEY and CDR2 SVGAGI. Some clones are missing from TCRdb's copy, which holds only in-frame ones; the method was immunoSEQ multiplex PCR. This sample has more than 65,000 clones; over 65% occur once, and the top ten carry approximately 6.1%. The chain combines TRBV6-5 with TRBJ2-7; no firm D call. The source is an adult with an advanced solid tumor such as melanoma, head and neck, liver or kidney cancer. Specimen: CD4+ or CD8+ T cells sorted from blood, collected in a trial of the OX40 agonist ivuxolimab. CDR3 coding DNA: TGTGCCAGCAGTTACCCCCTGAACGAGCAGTACTTC. This gives the protein CASSYPLNEQYF.